The present TCR beta chain was sequenced within a study of regulatory T cells in long-lasting Graves disease. Whole-study findings and limits: Shared public clonotypes totalled 2,741 in persistent patients, compared with roughly 970 in new patients.

This clonotype was counted at least ten times. Antigen unknown. This CDR3 has 17 residues. With V trimmed by 5 bases and J by 1 base, 8 bases remained unmatched. Germline lookup yields CDR1 ENHRY and CDR2 SYGVKD. The sample's time point: newly diagnosed GD, antithyroid drugs for less than 3 months. RNA extracted from PBMCs served as the sequencing template. Arm-PCR of CDR3 regions and iRepertoire HTBI primers were the basis on which TCR beta libraries were built. TCRdb ran MiXCR on the multiplex PCR reads and lists one entry per CDR3 protein. This repertoire shows 200,000 to 250,000 distinct CDR3 sequences, 15% to 20% found once; its top ten account for about 20%.

Source: peripheral blood mononuclear cells (PBMCs), taken at new diagnosis, from a patient treated with antithyroid drugs. The chain joins TRBV10-3 to TRBJ1-3, with 10 positions matching TRBD1. The TCR originated in a female donor with Graves disease. The CDR3 DNA reads as TGTGCCATCAGTTTGACAGGGGGCGCTTCTTCTGGAAACACCATATATTTT. It yields the protein CAISLTGGASSGNTIYF.